A selection of T cell receptor beta chains follows, all from one sample in a study of T-cell memory formation after mild COVID-19. TCRdb itself ran the 5' RACE reads through MiXCR, one entry per CDR3 protein. The top ten hold 7.5% to 9.5% of the sample, which has 400,000 to 500,000 distinct CDR3 sequences, over 15% seen once. Sequencing was carried out using PBMCs or a T cell subset sorted from them (not recorded which). The source of these receptors is an adult woman who had mild COVID-19 (a few samples of this study predate the infection). Cell type and time point are not known. Each CDR3 is given with its conserved first and last residue. A D gene is named only where the DNA matches it firmly. The size field is filled for only some rows; it gives once, few, many or a size class.

TRBV12-3/TRBV12-4	NA	TRBJ2-4	NA	TGTGCCAGCAGTTCCGAAAGGATTCAGTACTTC	CASSSERIQYF
TRBV19	NA	TRBJ2-1	few	TGTGCCAGTAGTATCTTAAGGTTAAGAGGCGGGAATAATGAGCAGTTCTTC	CASSILRLRGGNNEQFF
TRBV15	TRBD1	TRBJ2-3	few	TGTGCCACCAGCAGCACAGGGGCTAGCACAGATACGCAGTATTTT	CATSSTGASTDTQYF
TRBV6-5	NA	TRBJ2-1	few	TGTGCCAGCACTCCCTCGGGGGTAGGCAATGAGCAGTTCTTC	CASTPSGVGNEQFF
TRBV20-1	TRBD2	TRBJ2-7	NA	TGCAGTGCTAGAGTTGACGGGGGGGCCGCCTACGAGCAGTACTTC	CSARVDGGAAYEQYF
TRBV18	TRBD1	TRBJ2-1	few	TGTGCCAGCTCACGGGGACAGGGGAATTACAATGAGCAGTTCTTC	CASSRGQGNYNEQFF
TRBV19	NA	TRBJ2-1	NA	TGTGCCAGTAGTATTACAGGATCCTACAATGAGCAGTTCTTC	CASSITGSYNEQFF
TRBV20-1	NA	TRBJ2-5	NA	TGCAGTGCTGACTATCCCCCAGAGACCCAGTACTTC	CSADYPPETQYF
TRBV5-1	NA	TRBJ1-5	NA	TGCGCCAGCAGCCTGGATGCGTCAGGGGATCAGCCCCAGCATTTT	CASSLDASGDQPQHF
TRBV4-1	NA	TRBJ2-3	few	TGCGCCAGCAGCCAAACCCCACTCGGCACAGATACGCAGTATTTT	CASSQTPLGTDTQYF